One sample yielded the 30 T cell receptor beta chains listed below, sequenced in a study of PD-1 blockade in classical Hodgkin lymphoma. Here immunoSEQ multiplex PCR was the method, and the copy in TCRdb shows in-frame clones only, minus some. The repertoire has 21,000 or so clones, 74% of them found once; the top ten carry roughly 23%. Patients all relapsed after autologous stem cell transplantation, and there was variation in brentuximab vedotin exposure. The sample consisted of peripheral blood mononuclear cells (PBMCs), taken at baseline. The receptors were sampled from a human donor with classical Hodgkin lymphoma.

The V and J genes are TRBV5-1 and TRBJ1-1, with TRBD1 matching over 9 bases. V was pared by 3 bases and J by 1 base, with 4 bases of the junction left unmatched. The CDR3 has 15 amino acids. Germline assignment: CDR1 SGHRS and CDR2 YFSETQ. CDR3 DNA sequence: TGCGCCAGCAGCTCCTTGGACAGGGGGAACACTGAAGCTTTCTTT. This gives the protein CASSSLDRGNTEAFF.

The chain recombines TRBV7-2 with TRBJ1-3, with 11 bases aligning to TRBD1. Losses at the gene ends were 0 bases for V and 0 bases for J; bases not matched to a gene: 1. There are 17 residues in the CDR3. Looked up from germline, CDR1 is SGHTA and CDR2 is FQGNSA. This chain's CDR3 is CASSLAGTGGSGNTIYF. CDR3 coding DNA: TGTGCCAGCAGCTTAGCGGGGACAGGGGGCTCTGGAAACACCATATATTTT.

The chain combines TRBV10-3 with TRBJ1-3, with TRBD1 as a possible D gene (5 bases). Trimming removed 8 bases from V and 0 bases from J, with 11 bases in between. The CDR3 is 14 residues long. Germline-derived CDR1 and CDR2 are ENHRY and SYGVKD. The CDR3 region has the DNA TGTGCCATCTCCCTGGACATCTCTGGAAACACCATATATTTT. It codes for CAISLDISGNTIYF.

The V call is TRBV10-1, the J call TRBJ1-6; TRBD1 matches 9 bases. Trimming removed 5 bases from V and 7 bases from J; junction bases left unmatched: 3. The CDR3 runs to 14 residues. Per the germline V gene, CDR1 is WNHNN and CDR2 is SYGVQD (reference sequence). CDR3 in DNA: TGCGCCAGCAGTAACGGACAGGGGAATTCACCCCTCCACTTT. The encoded protein is CASSNGQGNSPLHF.

The CDR3 region is CASSQNSAWGSPLHF. The CDR3, as DNA: TGTGCCAGCAGCCAAAACAGTGCTTGGGGTTCACCCCTCCACTTT. The chain employs TRBV14 and TRBJ1-6; D unresolved. This CDR3 region has 15 residues. The germline V gene encodes CDR1 SGHDN and CDR2 FVKESK. Trimming stripped 2 bases from V and 9 bases from J, with 14 bases between.

CDR3 in DNA: TGTGCCTGGAGTGTACCTGGGACAGCCAAAAACATTCAGTACTTC. Translated, it gives CAWSVPGTAKNIQYF. The genes are TRBV30 and TRBJ2-4; perhaps D is TRBD1 or TRBD2 (5 bases each). There are 15 residues in the CDR3. Germline V gene data show CDR1 as GTSNPN and CDR2 as SVGIG (reference sequence). V was pared by 0 bases and J by 0 bases, with 9 bases between.

V usage is TRBV5-5 and J usage is TRBJ2-7, with D uncertain. The CDR3 contains 11 residues. CDR1 is SGHKS and CDR2 is YYEKEE in the germline V gene (reference sequence). V shed 0 bases and J shed 5 bases, with 3 bases lying between them. The CDR3 loop reads CASSLEDEQYF. CDR3 in DNA: TGTGCCAGCAGCTTGGAGGACGAGCAGTACTTC. Supplemented by reference TRBV5-5 and TRBJ2-7, the full variable domain reads DAGVTQSPTHLIKTRGQQVTLRCSPISGHKSVSWYQQVLGQGPQFIFQYYEKEERGRGNFPDRFSARQFPNYSSELNVNALLLGDSALYLCASSLEDEQYFGPGTRLTVT.

The V call is TRBV19, the J call TRBJ1-5; no clear D gene. Germline V gene sequence: CDR1 LNHDA, CDR2 SQIVND (reference sequence). The CDR3 is 16 residues long. Trimming removed 1 base at V and 0 bases at J, with 10 bases between. CDR3 DNA: TGTGCCAGTAGTATAGTGGCCGATATTAGCAATCAGCCCCAGCATTTT. Translated, it gives CASSIVADISNQPQHF.

The chain has TRBV7-2 and TRBJ2-5; D is unresolved. The V gene lost 5 bases and the J gene lost 1 base, with 14 bases spanning the gap. Germline CDR1 reads SGHTA; CDR2 reads FQGNSA. The CDR3 runs to 15 residues. The DNA for the CDR3 is TGTGCCAGCAGCCGCGAGGCGGAAGTCCAAGAGACCCAGTACTTC. This encodes CASSREAEVQETQYF.

The V gene is TRBV12-5, the J gene TRBJ2-4, with D unresolved. This CDR3 has 11 amino acids. The V gene's germline CDR1 is LGHNT and CDR2 FRNRAP. The germline V and J ends were trimmed by 0 bases and 12 bases, with 6 bases remaining between them. The CDR3 reads CASGLVTPQYF. The CDR3 DNA reads TGTGCTAGTGGTTTGGTAACACCTCAGTACTTC. Looking up the rest from reference TRBV12-5 and TRBJ2-4 gives the full variable domain: DARVTQTPRHKVTEMGQEVTMRCQPILGHNTVFWYRQTMMQGLELLAYFRNRAPLDDSGMPKDRFSAEMPDATLATLKIQPSEPRDSAVYFCASGLVTPQYFGAGTRLSVL.

This chain uses TRBV29-1 with TRBJ2-7, with a weak D call TRBD1 (6 bases). V dropped 7 bases and J dropped 6 bases, with 22 bases sitting between them. Germline lookup yields CDR1 SQVTM and CDR2 ANQGSEA. The CDR3 is 14 amino acids. The CDR3 protein is CSGGGETSSSEQYF. The CDR3 DNA reads as TGCAGCGGAGGGGGAGAGACCAGCTCCAGCGAGCAGTACTTC.

The V and J genes are TRBV9 and TRBJ1-3; 7 bases agree with TRBD1. This CDR3 contains 15 residues. Germline trimming cut 3 bases from V and 0 bases from J; bases unmatched to any gene: 3. The germline V gene has CDR1 SGDLS and CDR2 YYNGEE. As DNA, the CDR3 is TGTGCCAGCAGCGCACAGGGGTCCTCTGGAAACACCATATATTTT. It translates to CASSAQGSSGNTIYF. The full variable domain, completed using reference TRBV9 and TRBJ1-3, is DSGVTQTPKHLITATGQRVTLRCSPRSGDLSVYWYQQSLDQGLQFLIQYYNGEERAKGNILERFSAQQFPDLHSELNLSSLELGDSALYFCASSAQGSSGNTIYFGEGSWLTVV.

This clone has just a few counts. The chain links TRBV5-1 to TRBJ2-3; D uncertain. CDR3 length equals 18 residues. Germline lookup yields CDR1 SGHRS and CDR2 YFSETQ. V was shortened by 0 bases and J by 0 bases, with 17 bases between the two germline ends. The chain's CDR3 is CASSLGPSRALSTDTQYF. In DNA form, the CDR3 reads TGCGCCAGCAGCTTGGGACCGAGTAGGGCCCTCAGCACAGATACGCAGTATTTT.

The rearrangement links TRBV19 to TRBJ2-3; D gene unclear. The V gene's germline CDR1 is LNHDA and CDR2 SQIVND (reference sequence). The CDR3 has 17 amino acids. The V and J ends lost 0 bases and 0 bases respectively, with 13 bases between them. The CDR3 region is CASSIDLTETSTDTQYF. DNA for the CDR3: TGTGCCAGTAGTATAGATCTAACAGAGACGAGCACAGATACGCAGTATTTT. The variable domain in full, completed from reference TRBV19 and TRBJ2-3, reads DGGITQSPKYLFRKEGQNVTLSCEQNLNHDAMYWYRQDPGQGLRLIYYSQIVNDFQKGDIAEGYSVSREKKESFPLTVTSAQKNPTAFYLCASSIDLTETSTDTQYFGPGTRLTVL.

V gene TRBV7-2 combines with J gene TRBJ2-7; no firm D call. CDR1 and CDR2 (germline): SGHTA, FQGNSA. The germline V and J ends were trimmed by 5 bases and 5 bases, with 7 bases remaining between them. The CDR3 is 11 residues long. The DNA of the CDR3 is TGTGCCAGCAGCCTACGACACGAGCAGTACTTC. It codes for CASSLRHEQYF.

V and J are TRBV10-3 and TRBJ2-5; D uncertain. This CDR3 has 13 amino acids. V lost 4 bases and J 5 bases, leaving 11 bases between the germline ends. Germline V gene data show CDR1 as ENHRY and CDR2 as SYGVKD. The CDR3 sequence: CAISAHQRETQYF. The DNA of the CDR3 is TGTGCCATCAGTGCGCACCAAAGGGAGACCCAGTACTTC.

The rearrangement uses TRBV11-3 and TRBJ2-2; D possibly corresponds to TRBD1 (5 bases). V was cut by 2 bases and J by 7 bases, with 5 bases left in between. Germline V CDR1 and CDR2: SGHNT, YENEEA. The CDR3 is 12 amino acids. CDR3 DNA sequence: TGTGCCAGCAGCTTACAGGGCGGGGAGCTGTTTTTT. Amino acids: CASSLQGGELFF.

The gene calls are TRBV7-2 and TRBJ2-7; the D gene is possibly TRBD1 (5 bases). The CDR3 extends over 15 amino acids. Germline V lookup: CDR1 SGHTA, CDR2 FQGNSA. Trimming took 5 bases from V and 4 from J, leaving 18 bases between them. The CDR3 loop is CASSPRSGIVYEQYF. DNA for the CDR3: TGTGCCAGCAGCCCCCGGTCAGGGATCGTGTACGAGCAGTACTTC.

This sequence joins TRBV19 and TRBJ2-3, with D perhaps matching TRBD1 (6 bases). Per germline, CDR1 LNHDA and CDR2 SQIVND (reference sequence). There are 15 residues in the CDR3. The V end lost 3 bases, the J end lost 1 base, and 11 bases lay between the germline ends. The CDR3 DNA sequence: TGTGCCAGTAGTATGGGGGCCTGGGGCACAGATACGCAGTATTTT. Amino acids: CASSMGAWGTDTQYF.

V is TRBV5-1 and J is TRBJ2-3, with 9 bases aligning to TRBD2. The germline CDR1 and CDR2 sequences are SGHRS and YFSETQ. V gave up 0 bases and J gave up 4 bases; unmatched junction bases: 12. The CDR3 is 18 amino acids. CDR3 in amino acids: CASSLERSAGGFADTQYF. CDR3 DNA: TGCGCCAGCAGCTTGGAGCGATCAGCGGGAGGTTTCGCAGATACGCAGTATTTT.

By proportion, this clone is medium-sized. The chain has TRBV29-1 and TRBJ2-1; no reliable D call. The germline gives CDR1 SQVTM, CDR2 ANQGSEA. CDR3 length: 12 residues. Trimming pared 4 bases from V and 5 bases from J, leaving 9 bases between. The CDR3 loop is CSVGAPNNEQFF. The CDR3 coding sequence is TGCAGCGTTGGGGCTCCGAACAATGAGCAGTTCTTC.

CDR3 DNA sequence: TGTGCCAGCAGCTTAGGGTGGCTAGCGATCTACGAGCAGTACTTC. Protein sequence: CASSLGWLAIYEQYF. The genes are TRBV7-2 and TRBJ2-7; TRBD2 might be the D (6 bases). This CDR3 has 15 amino acids. Trimming shortened V by 1 base and J by 3 bases, and 13 bases separated the two germline ends. Germline V gene sequence: CDR1 SGHTA, CDR2 FQGNSA.

The chain couples TRBV30 to TRBJ1-2; maybe TRBD1 (6 bases). The V end was cut by 0 bases, the J end by 5 bases, with 13 bases between. This CDR3 is 14 amino acids long. Germline CDR1 GTSNPN, CDR2 SVGIG (reference sequence). CDR3 DNA sequence: TGTGCCTGGAGTGTACTCGGGGGCGGATATGGCTACACCTTC. Amino acids: CAWSVLGGGYGYTF. Supplemented by reference TRBV30 and TRBJ1-2, the full variable domain reads SQTIHQWPATLVQPVGSPLSLECTVEGTSNPNLYWYRQAAGRGLQLLFYSVGIGQISSEVPQNLSASRPQDRQFILSSKKLLLSDSGFYLCAWSVLGGGYGYTFGSGTRLTVV.

This clone was observed a handful of times. The chain employs TRBV11-3 and TRBJ2-5, with 7 nucleotides matching TRBD1. The CDR3 is 16 residues long. With 1 base clipped from V and 5 bases from J, the junction kept 10 bases outside the gene matches. The germline gives CDR1 SGHNT, CDR2 YENEEA. CDR3 loop: CASSLGDGTAKETQYF. The CDR3 nucleotides are TGTGCCAGCAGCTTAGGCGACGGGACAGCGAAGGAGACCCAGTACTTC.

V is TRBV13 and J is TRBJ1-4, with a possible D match to TRBD1 (5 bases). CDR3 length equals 16 residues. Germline V gene sequence: CDR1 PRHDT, CDR2 FYEKMQ (reference sequence). Trimming stripped 5 bases from V and 2 bases from J, with 15 bases between. This CDR3 reads CASSPAPSGTNEKLFF. CDR3 in DNA: TGTGCCAGCAGCCCCGCCCCGTCAGGGACTAATGAAAAACTGTTTTTT.

The chain combines TRBV4-3 with TRBJ1-4; possible D gene TRBD1, 6 bases. V was clipped by 3 bases and J by 8 bases, with 16 bases between them. The CDR3 sequence is 15 residues long. CDR1 LGHNA and CDR2 YSLEER come from the germline V gene. CDR3 sequence: CASSHNREGAEKLFF. The CDR3 region has the DNA TGCGCCAGCAGCCATAACAGGGAGGGAGCCGAAAAACTGTTTTTT.

Of note for this clone: The sample contains more than one DNA sequence encoding this CDR3. The J gene is TRBJ2-7, the V gene TRBV28; TRBD1 matches 8 bases. Germline V gives CDR1 MDHEN, CDR2 SYDVKM. The CDR3 has 14 residues. J was trimmed by 1 base and V by 5 bases; bases with no gene match: 4. CDR3 DNA sequence: TGTGCCAGCAGTGTACGGACAGGGTCCTACGAGCAGTACTTC. This codes for CASSVRTGSYEQYF.

This clone was counted between two and nine times. The V and J genes are TRBV18 and TRBJ1-5, with 8 bases aligning to TRBD1. Germline CDR1 is KGHSH and CDR2 is LQKENI. The CDR3 has 14 residues. Trimming at V came to 5 bases and at J to 5 bases, leaving 5 bases not matched to a gene. In DNA, the CDR3 is TGTGCCAGCTCATCGGGACAGGACTATCAGCCCCAGCATTTT. Its protein is CASSSGQDYQPQHF.

The chain is built from TRBV5-1 and TRBJ2-4; no definite D call. The V end lost 4 bases, the J end lost 0 bases, and 8 bases lay between the germline ends. Per the germline V gene, CDR1 is SGHRS and CDR2 is YFSETQ. The CDR3 totals 14 residues. The chain's CDR3 is CASSLDLAKNIQYF. CDR3 DNA sequence: TGCGCCAGCAGCCTTGATTTAGCCAAAAACATTCAGTACTTC. The full variable domain, in which reference TRBV5-1 and TRBJ2-4 provide the parts outside the CDR3, is KAGVTQTPRYLIKTRGQQVTLSCSPISGHRSVSWYQQTPGQGLQFLFEYFSETQRNKGNFPGRFSGRQFSNSRSEMNVSTLELGDSALYLCASSLDLAKNIQYFGAGTRLSVL.

This chain connects TRBV5-5 to TRBJ1-1; 8 bases line up with TRBD1. With V trimmed by 5 bases and J by 1 base, 7 bases remained unmatched. The CDR3 spans 15 residues. Germline loops: CDR1 SGHKS, CDR2 YYEKEE (reference sequence). CDR3 sequence: CASSSPGTGNTEAFF. The CDR3 DNA reads as TGTGCCAGCAGTTCCCCCGGGACAGGGAACACTGAAGCTTTCTTT.